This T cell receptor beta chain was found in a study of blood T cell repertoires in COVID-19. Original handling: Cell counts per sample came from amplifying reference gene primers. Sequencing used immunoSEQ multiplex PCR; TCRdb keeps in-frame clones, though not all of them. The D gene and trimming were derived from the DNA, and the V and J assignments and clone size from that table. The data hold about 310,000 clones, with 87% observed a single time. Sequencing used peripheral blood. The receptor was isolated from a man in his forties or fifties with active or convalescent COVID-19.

The CDR3 here is CASSPTRENQPQHF. The CDR3 nucleotides read TGTGCCAGCTCACCAACGAGGGAAAATCAGCCCCAGCATTTT. The chain employs TRBV18 and TRBJ1-5; D not resolved. Trimming took off 2 bases at V and 4 bases at J, with 9 bases between the two ends. Germline lookup yields CDR1 KGHSH and CDR2 LQKENI. The CDR3 is made up of 14 amino acids.